The TCR beta chain under discussion was sequenced for a study of T-cell reconstitution after alpha-beta-depleted transplantation in children. Unique molecular identifiers tagged the TCRbeta library. Each CDR3 protein gets one entry after TCRdb re-called the PCR reads with MiXCR. The data contain over 200,000 distinct CDR3 sequences, about 9.2% of them singletons. CDR1 is MNHEY, CDR2 SMNVEV, per germline (reference sequence). The CDR3 sequence is 15 residues long. Trimming left V 5 bases short and J 6 bases short, with 19 bases between. V is TRBV27 and J is TRBJ1-1, with D possibly TRBD1 on 6 matching bases. The sequences come from PBMCs from the stem cell graft donor, collected from the stem cell graft. The TCR was taken from a human donor who donated a stem cell graft to a child with acute lymphoblastic leukemia. In nucleotides, the CDR3 is TGTGCCAGCAGTCCTGAACAGGGCTTGGTAGCTGAAGCTTTCTTT. This sequence encodes CASSPEQGLVAEAFF.